Listed below are T cell receptor beta chains from one sample, sequenced in a study of patients and donors after allogeneic stem cell transplantation. TCRdb re-called the RT-PCR reads with MiXCR, one entry per CDR3 protein. The sample holds 150,000 to 250,000 distinct CDR3 sequences, around two fifths seen once. Sequencing was done on a sample of blood, either unsorted or a sorted T cell fraction (not recorded which). The receptors shown here come from a human donor who was either an allogeneic HSCT recipient or a stem cell or donor lymphocyte infusion donor (not recorded which). It is not recorded whose cells these are; they may come from a transplant donor. CDR3s include the opening cysteine and the closing phenylalanine or tryptophan. The order of the fields is V gene, J gene, clone size, D gene, CDR3 protein, CDR3 DNA. The D gene is left open where the match is weak. Some rows have no size entry. The others give once, few or many, or a class for an expanded clone.

v_gene: TRBV6-2/TRBV6-3; j_gene: TRBJ2-1; abundance: -; d_gene: -; CDR3aa: CASSYSGVYYNEQFF; CDR3nt: TGTGCCAGCAGTTACTCGGGAGTATATTACAATGAGCAGTTCTTC
v_gene: TRBV7-2; j_gene: TRBJ1-2; abundance: -; d_gene: -; CDR3aa: CASSLVGSPYGYTF; CDR3nt: TGTGCCAGCAGCTTAGTTGGCAGTCCGTATGGCTACACCTTC
v_gene: TRBV2; j_gene: TRBJ1-5; abundance: -; d_gene: -; CDR3aa: CASSELAGAAVGNQPQHF; CDR3nt: TGTGCCAGCAGTGAATTGGCAGGGGCTGCAGTAGGCAATCAGCCCCAGCATTTT
v_gene: TRBV20-1; j_gene: TRBJ2-1; abundance: once; d_gene: TRBD2; CDR3aa: CSRPGLGGDEQFF; CDR3nt: TGCAGCCGTCCGGGACTTGGGGGGGATGAGCAGTTCTTC
v_gene: TRBV4-3; j_gene: TRBJ2-7; abundance: -; d_gene: -; CDR3aa: CASSQDRASSYEQYF; CDR3nt: TGCGCCAGCAGCCAAGATCGCGCTAGTAGTTACGAGCAGTACTTC
v_gene: TRBV27; j_gene: TRBJ2-5; abundance: few; d_gene: -; CDR3aa: CASSPSRVQGETQYF; CDR3nt: TGTGCCAGCAGTCCATCTAGGGTCCAGGGGGAGACCCAGTACTTC
v_gene: TRBV6-5; j_gene: TRBJ1-2; abundance: -; d_gene: -; CDR3aa: CASSYGQGNGYTF; CDR3nt: TGTGCCAGCAGTTACGGGCAGGGAAATGGCTACACCTTC
v_gene: TRBV7-9; j_gene: TRBJ1-2; abundance: few; d_gene: TRBD1; CDR3aa: CASSADGTGDGYTF; CDR3nt: TGTGCCAGCAGCGCCGACGGGACAGGGGATGGCTACACCTTC
v_gene: TRBV7-9; j_gene: TRBJ1-1; abundance: few; d_gene: TRBD1; CDR3aa: CASSADRGRLTEAFF; CDR3nt: TGTGCCAGCAGCGCAGACAGGGGGCGGTTGACTGAAGCTTTCTTT
v_gene: TRBV29-1; j_gene: TRBJ1-5; abundance: few; d_gene: -; CDR3aa: CSGCGDNNQPQHF; CDR3nt: TGCAGCGGATGCGGGGATAACAATCAGCCCCAGCATTTT
v_gene: TRBV20-1; j_gene: TRBJ2-1; abundance: -; d_gene: TRBD2; CDR3aa: CSARRLAGAYNEQFF; CDR3nt: TGCAGTGCTAGGCGACTAGCGGGAGCCTACAATGAGCAGTTCTTC
v_gene: TRBV18; j_gene: TRBJ2-1; abundance: -; d_gene: -; CDR3aa: CASARSGTLDNEQFF; CDR3nt: TGTGCCAGCGCAAGATCAGGGACCCTTGACAATGAGCAGTTCTTC
v_gene: TRBV25-1; j_gene: TRBJ1-1; abundance: -; d_gene: TRBD1; CDR3aa: CASSEFGSGQGVEAFF; CDR3nt: TGTGCCAGCAGTGAATTCGGATCGGGACAGGGAGTTGAAGCTTTCTTT
v_gene: TRBV27; j_gene: TRBJ2-7; abundance: -; d_gene: -; CDR3aa: CASNPSGYEEQYF; CDR3nt: TGTGCCAGCAACCCATCGGGTTACGAAGAGCAGTACTTC
v_gene: TRBV15; j_gene: TRBJ1-4; abundance: -; d_gene: -; CDR3aa: CATVSQIQDEKLFF; CDR3nt: TGTGCCACCGTTTCACAGATTCAGGATGAAAAACTGTTTTTT
v_gene: TRBV6-2/TRBV6-3; j_gene: TRBJ2-7; abundance: -; d_gene: -; CDR3aa: CATGGLVLYEQYF; CDR3nt: TGTGCCACCGGAGGTTTGGTCCTCTACGAGCAGTACTTC
v_gene: TRBV5-1; j_gene: TRBJ2-3; abundance: -; d_gene: -; CDR3aa: CASSAGTEYTDTQYF; CDR3nt: TGCGCCAGCAGCGCGGGGACCGAATACACAGATACGCAGTATTTT
v_gene: TRBV6-5; j_gene: TRBJ2-2; abundance: -; d_gene: -; CDR3aa: CASSYSFTSNTGELFF; CDR3nt: TGTGCCAGCAGTTACTCGTTCACCTCGAACACCGGGGAGCTGTTTTTT
v_gene: TRBV28; j_gene: TRBJ2-7; abundance: once; d_gene: -; CDR3aa: CASSSYSAQSYEQYF; CDR3nt: TGTGCCAGCAGTTCCTATTCAGCGCAGTCCTACGAGCAGTACTTC
v_gene: TRBV7-9; j_gene: TRBJ2-3; abundance: -; d_gene: TRBD2; CDR3aa: CASRTSLGPAGLHTQYF; CDR3nt: TGTGCCAGCAGAACTAGCTTAGGGCCAGCGGGACTCCATACGCAGTATTTT
v_gene: TRBV28; j_gene: TRBJ2-2; abundance: -; d_gene: -; CDR3aa: CASSLQGRTGELFF; CDR3nt: TGTGCCAGCAGTTTACAGGGACGTACCGGGGAGCTGTTTTTT
v_gene: TRBV5-1; j_gene: TRBJ2-1; abundance: -; d_gene: -; CDR3aa: CASSLGWDSHNEQFF; CDR3nt: TGCGCCAGCAGCTTGGGTTGGGACTCCCACAATGAGCAGTTCTTC
v_gene: TRBV2; j_gene: TRBJ2-1; abundance: -; d_gene: TRBD2; CDR3aa: CASRATSGGDNEQFF; CDR3nt: TGTGCCAGCAGAGCAACTAGCGGTGGCGACAATGAGCAGTTCTTC
v_gene: TRBV12-5; j_gene: TRBJ2-1; abundance: -; d_gene: TRBD2; CDR3aa: CASGLVLREGRVNEQFF; CDR3nt: TGTGCTAGTGGTTTGGTACTTCGGGAGGGAAGAGTCAATGAGCAGTTCTTC
v_gene: TRBV20-1; j_gene: TRBJ1-1; abundance: -; d_gene: -; CDR3aa: CSAREGPAFF; CDR3nt: TGCAGTGCTAGGGAGGGACCAGCTTTCTTT
v_gene: TRBV29-1; j_gene: TRBJ2-3; abundance: -; d_gene: -; CDR3aa: CSVQPRTDTQYF; CDR3nt: TGCAGCGTTCAGCCTCGCACAGATACGCAGTATTTT
v_gene: TRBV3-1; j_gene: TRBJ1-1; abundance: few; d_gene: -; CDR3aa: CASSHSGANTEAFF; CDR3nt: TGTGCCAGCAGCCATTCAGGGGCGAACACTGAAGCTTTCTTT
v_gene: TRBV3-1; j_gene: TRBJ2-1; abundance: -; d_gene: TRBD1; CDR3aa: CASNPGQGPYEQFF; CDR3nt: TGTGCCAGCAATCCGGGACAGGGGCCTTATGAGCAGTTCTTC
v_gene: TRBV9; j_gene: TRBJ2-3; abundance: -; d_gene: TRBD2; CDR3aa: CASGGREDLNTQYF; CDR3nt: TGTGCCAGCGGCGGCCGGGAGGATCTGAATACGCAGTATTTT
v_gene: TRBV4-3; j_gene: TRBJ1-2; abundance: -; d_gene: TRBD1; CDR3aa: CASSHGRGRSYGYTF; CDR3nt: TGCGCCAGCAGCCACGGGAGGGGGCGTAGCTATGGCTACACCTTC
v_gene: TRBV30; j_gene: TRBJ1-2; abundance: -; d_gene: -; CDR3aa: CAWTGTSYGYTF; CDR3nt: TGTGCCTGGACCGGGACATCTTATGGCTACACCTTC
v_gene: TRBV19; j_gene: TRBJ2-1; abundance: -; d_gene: TRBD2; CDR3aa: CASSILAGDNEQFF; CDR3nt: TGTGCCAGTAGTATCTTAGCGGGCGACAATGAGCAGTTCTTC
v_gene: TRBV7-9; j_gene: TRBJ1-1; abundance: many; d_gene: -; CDR3aa: CASSLTQGEAFF; CDR3nt: TGTGCCAGCAGCTTAACGCAGGGAGAAGCTTTCTTT
v_gene: TRBV7-2; j_gene: TRBJ1-1; abundance: -; d_gene: -; CDR3aa: CASSPAWNTEAFF; CDR3nt: TGTGCCAGCAGCCCAGCGTGGAACACTGAAGCTTTCTTT
v_gene: TRBV7-9; j_gene: TRBJ2-7; abundance: -; d_gene: -; CDR3aa: CASSTGMVTYEQYF; CDR3nt: TGTGCCAGCAGCACGGGAATGGTTACCTACGAGCAGTACTTC
v_gene: TRBV27; j_gene: TRBJ2-7; abundance: -; d_gene: TRBD1; CDR3aa: CASSLLTGGAPYEQYF; CDR3nt: TGTGCCAGCAGTTTGTTGACAGGGGGCGCCCCCTACGAGCAGTACTTC
v_gene: TRBV10-3; j_gene: TRBJ2-3; abundance: -; d_gene: -; CDR3aa: CAVEGVTDTQYF; CDR3nt: TGTGCCGTAGAGGGGGTTACAGATACGCAGTATTTT
v_gene: TRBV4-3; j_gene: TRBJ1-2; abundance: few; d_gene: -; CDR3aa: CASSQAIGQLHYGYTF; CDR3nt: TGCGCCAGCAGCCAAGCTATTGGACAACTGCACTATGGCTACACCTTC
v_gene: TRBV20-1; j_gene: TRBJ2-1; abundance: -; d_gene: -; CDR3aa: CSASTGRRSYNEQFF; CDR3nt: TGCAGTGCTAGTACCGGGAGAAGGTCCTACAATGAGCAGTTCTTC
v_gene: TRBV12-3/TRBV12-4; j_gene: TRBJ2-4; abundance: once; d_gene: -; CDR3aa: CASSFAVRPNIQYF; CDR3nt: TGTGCCAGCAGTTTCGCAGTCCGGCCAAACATTCAGTACTTC
v_gene: TRBV5-1; j_gene: TRBJ1-1; abundance: once; d_gene: -; CDR3aa: CASSLAFRGAEAFF; CDR3nt: TGCGCCAGCAGCTTGGCCTTTCGGGGGGCTGAAGCTTTCTTT
v_gene: TRBV28; j_gene: TRBJ1-1; abundance: few; d_gene: TRBD1; CDR3aa: CASSLVGQYTEAFF; CDR3nt: TGTGCCAGCAGTTTAGTGGGACAGTACACTGAAGCTTTCTTT
v_gene: TRBV29-1; j_gene: TRBJ1-1; abundance: few; d_gene: -; CDR3aa: CSVAEGGSTEAFF; CDR3nt: TGCAGCGTTGCGGAAGGAGGGAGCACTGAAGCTTTCTTT
v_gene: TRBV27; j_gene: TRBJ2-7; abundance: -; d_gene: TRBD1; CDR3aa: CASSLRAGTGYDEQYF; CDR3nt: TGTGCCAGCAGTCTAAGGGCCGGGACAGGGTATGACGAGCAGTACTTC
v_gene: TRBV7-9; j_gene: TRBJ2-2; abundance: -; d_gene: TRBD1; CDR3aa: CATTEPTGDSGELFF; CDR3nt: TGTGCCACCACTGAACCGACAGGGGACAGCGGGGAGCTGTTTTTT
v_gene: TRBV4-3; j_gene: TRBJ2-3; abundance: -; d_gene: -; CDR3aa: CASSQDVGTDTQYF; CDR3nt: TGCGCCAGCAGCCAAGATGTAGGCACAGATACGCAGTATTTT
v_gene: TRBV5-1; j_gene: TRBJ1-2; abundance: few; d_gene: -; CDR3aa: CASSYLATGTYGYTF; CDR3nt: TGCGCCAGCAGCTACCTCGCAACAGGGACATATGGCTACACCTTC
v_gene: TRBV5-6; j_gene: TRBJ1-2; abundance: -; d_gene: -; CDR3aa: CASSLKGWPYNYGYTF; CDR3nt: TGTGCCAGCAGCTTGAAGGGATGGCCCTATAACTATGGCTACACCTTC
v_gene: TRBV29-1; j_gene: TRBJ1-1; abundance: -; d_gene: -; CDR3aa: CSVTVSMNTEAFF; CDR3nt: TGCAGCGTTACAGTTTCTATGAACACTGAAGCTTTCTTT
v_gene: TRBV7-2; j_gene: TRBJ2-1; abundance: few; d_gene: TRBD2; CDR3aa: CASSLGSGSLHEQFF; CDR3nt: TGTGCCAGCAGCTTAGGTAGCGGGAGTTTACATGAGCAGTTCTTC
v_gene: TRBV7-3; j_gene: TRBJ2-3; abundance: -; d_gene: -; CDR3aa: CASSSAIGTDTQYF; CDR3nt: TGTGCCAGCAGCTCGGCAATAGGCACAGATACGCAGTATTTT
v_gene: TRBV6-2/TRBV6-3; j_gene: TRBJ2-1; abundance: -; d_gene: TRBD2; CDR3aa: CASSYGIRSGNFYNEQFF; CDR3nt: TGTGCCAGCAGTTACGGTATTAGAAGCGGGAACTTCTACAATGAGCAGTTCTTC
v_gene: TRBV24-1; j_gene: TRBJ2-2; abundance: -; d_gene: -; CDR3aa: CATSDSLNTGELFF; CDR3nt: TGTGCCACCAGTGATTCGCTTAACACCGGGGAGCTGTTTTTT
v_gene: TRBV7-9; j_gene: TRBJ1-2; abundance: -; d_gene: -; CDR3aa: CASSLKGSGYTF; CDR3nt: TGTGCCAGCAGCTTAAAGGGCAGTGGCTACACCTTC
v_gene: TRBV15; j_gene: TRBJ2-4; abundance: -; d_gene: TRBD2; CDR3aa: CATFPGLAGVASKNIQYF; CDR3nt: TGTGCCACGTTCCCCGGACTAGCGGGAGTAGCTTCCAAAAACATTCAGTACTTC
v_gene: TRBV12-3/TRBV12-4; j_gene: TRBJ1-1; abundance: -; d_gene: TRBD1; CDR3aa: CASGPTGGGTEAFF; CDR3nt: TGTGCCAGCGGCCCCACAGGGGGCGGCACTGAAGCTTTCTTT
v_gene: TRBV7-3; j_gene: TRBJ1-5; abundance: -; d_gene: -; CDR3aa: CASSLIKGTKGNQPQHF; CDR3nt: TGTGCCAGCAGCTTAATAAAGGGGACGAAGGGCAATCAGCCCCAGCATTTT
v_gene: TRBV5-1; j_gene: TRBJ1-1; abundance: -; d_gene: TRBD1; CDR3aa: CASSTGTAQRGAFF; CDR3nt: TGCGCCAGCAGCACGGGGACAGCTCAACGGGGAGCTTTCTTT
v_gene: TRBV28; j_gene: TRBJ1-4; abundance: few; d_gene: -; CDR3aa: CASSLTDEKLFF; CDR3nt: TGTGCCAGCAGTTTAACAGATGAAAAACTGTTTTTT
v_gene: TRBV5-6; j_gene: TRBJ1-1; abundance: -; d_gene: -; CDR3aa: CASSLVGGREAFF; CDR3nt: TGTGCCAGCAGCTTGGTCGGGGGGCGTGAAGCTTTCTTT